This T cell receptor beta chain was captured in a study of blood T cell repertoires in COVID-19. Study-wide background: The United States, Italy and Spain provided the acute and convalescent COVID-19 samples.

Sequencing was performed with immunoSEQ multiplex PCR; in TCRdb, only in-frame clones are kept and a portion is missing. The sample lists 200,000 to 250,000 clones, 87% occurring once. This CDR3 is 13 amino acids long. Germline V gene lookup returns CDR1 SNHLY and CDR2 FYNNEI. The V and J ends lost 6 bases and 0 bases respectively, with 9 bases between them. Donors were grouped by their self-reported clinical history. This chain connects TRBV2 to TRBJ2-7, with D possibly TRBD2 on 6 matching bases. Sequencing input: PBMCs or T cells enriched from blood (not recorded which). This TCR was recovered from a man under 40 who had recovered from COVID-19. CDR3 protein: CASRTAGSYEQYF. CDR3 nucleotide sequence: TGTGCCAGCAGGACAGCGGGCTCCTACGAGCAGTACTTC.